This TCR beta chain was obtained from a study of T cell changes during pregnancy in multiple sclerosis. Only in-frame clones appear in the TCRdb table, and some are missing; sequencing was by immunoSEQ multiplex PCR. The table records nearly 70,000 clones, about 91% of them present only once. Germline V gene sequence: CDR1 SQVTM, CDR2 ANQGSEA. V shed 4 bases, J shed 0 bases, and the junction held 22 bases outside the gene matches. The CDR3 extends over 20 amino acids. The chain links TRBV29-1 to TRBJ2-3; 7 bases line up with TRBD1. The specimen was peripheral blood, collected in the second trimester of pregnancy. The TCR comes from a female donor in good health, enrolled as a control in a pregnancy study. The CDR3: CSVGQSSGTETHYSTDTQYF. In DNA form, the CDR3 reads TGCAGCGTTGGGCAAAGCTCCGGGACAGAGACACATTATAGCACAGATACGCAGTATTTT.